This T cell receptor (beta chain) was sequenced for a study of T cells after yellow fever vaccination. The wider study: Preparation of the low-cell-number fractions used SMART-Seq v4 Ultra Low Input.

TCRdb used MiXCR to reprocess the 5' RACE reads, holding one entry per CDR3 protein. Among around 550,000 distinct CDR3 sequences, approximately 21% were seen once, and the ten largest hold over 11%. V lost 3 bases, J lost 4 bases, and 16 bases lay in between. The CDR3 runs to 16 residues. Germline loops: CDR1 SGHAT, CDR2 FQNNGV. This sequence originates from a man aged 25 to 40 who received the YFV17D yellow fever vaccine. The specimen was PBMCs, collected 15 days after the yellow fever booster vaccination. The V and J genes are TRBV11-2 and TRBJ2-1; perhaps TRBD2 as D (6 bases). The CDR3 bases are TGTGCCAGCAGCTTCTACCGGGACTGGCGATACAATGAGCAGTTCTTC. Amino acids: CASSFYRDWRYNEQFF.